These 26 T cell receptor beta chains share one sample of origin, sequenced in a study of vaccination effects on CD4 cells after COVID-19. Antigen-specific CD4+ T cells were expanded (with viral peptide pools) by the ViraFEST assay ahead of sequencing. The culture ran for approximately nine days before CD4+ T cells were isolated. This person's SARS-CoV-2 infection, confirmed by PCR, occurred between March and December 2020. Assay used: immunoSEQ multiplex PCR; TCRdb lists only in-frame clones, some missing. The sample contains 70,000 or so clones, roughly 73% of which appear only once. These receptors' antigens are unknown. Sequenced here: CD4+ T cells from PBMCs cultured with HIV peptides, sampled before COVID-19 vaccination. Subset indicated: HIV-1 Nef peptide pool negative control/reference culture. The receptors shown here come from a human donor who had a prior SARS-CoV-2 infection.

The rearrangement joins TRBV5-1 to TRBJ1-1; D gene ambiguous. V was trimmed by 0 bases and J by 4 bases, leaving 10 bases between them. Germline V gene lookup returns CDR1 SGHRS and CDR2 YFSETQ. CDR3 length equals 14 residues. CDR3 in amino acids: CASSLVGSGTEAFF. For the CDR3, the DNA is TGCGCCAGCAGCTTGGTGGGGAGTGGCACTGAAGCTTTCTTT. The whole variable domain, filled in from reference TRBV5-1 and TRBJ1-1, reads KAGVTQTPRYLIKTRGQQVTLSCSPISGHRSVSWYQQTPGQGLQFLFEYFSETQRNKGNFPGRFSGRQFSNSRSEMNVSTLELGDSALYLCASSLVGSGTEAFFGQGTRLTVV.

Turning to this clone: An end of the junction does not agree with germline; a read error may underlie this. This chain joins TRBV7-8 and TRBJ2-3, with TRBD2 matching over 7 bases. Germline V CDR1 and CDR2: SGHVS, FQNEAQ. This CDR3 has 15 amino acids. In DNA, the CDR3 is TGTGCCAGCAGCCCAGGTCCAGCGGGGACCGATACGCCGTATTTT. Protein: CASSPGPAGTDTPYF.

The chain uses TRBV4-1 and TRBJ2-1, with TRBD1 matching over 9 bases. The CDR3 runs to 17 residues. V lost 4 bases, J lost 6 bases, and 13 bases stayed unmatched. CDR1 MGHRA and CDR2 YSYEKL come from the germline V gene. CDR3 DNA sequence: TGCGCCAGCAGCCGAGCGTCGACGGGACAGGGTCCCAATGAGCAGTTCTTC. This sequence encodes CASSRASTGQGPNEQFF.

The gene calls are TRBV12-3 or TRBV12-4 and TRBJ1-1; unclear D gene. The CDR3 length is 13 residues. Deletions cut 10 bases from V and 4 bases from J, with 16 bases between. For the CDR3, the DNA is TGTGCCATACAAAGGCGCGTTGGCACTGAAGCTTTCTTT. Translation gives CAIQRRVGTEAFF.

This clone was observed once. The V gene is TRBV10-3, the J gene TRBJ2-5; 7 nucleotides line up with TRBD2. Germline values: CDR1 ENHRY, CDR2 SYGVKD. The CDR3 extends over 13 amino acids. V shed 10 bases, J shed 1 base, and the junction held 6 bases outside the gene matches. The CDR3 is CATGPSGQETQYF. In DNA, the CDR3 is TGTGCCACCGGGCCTAGCGGCCAAGAGACCCAGTACTTC.

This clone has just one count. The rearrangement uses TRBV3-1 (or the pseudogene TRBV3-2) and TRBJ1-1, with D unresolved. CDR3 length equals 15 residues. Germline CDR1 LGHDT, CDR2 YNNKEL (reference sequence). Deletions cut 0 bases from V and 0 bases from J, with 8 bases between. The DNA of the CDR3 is TGTGCCAGCAGCCAAGAGGGGTGGCTGAACACTGAAGCTTTCTTT. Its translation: CASSQEGWLNTEAFF.

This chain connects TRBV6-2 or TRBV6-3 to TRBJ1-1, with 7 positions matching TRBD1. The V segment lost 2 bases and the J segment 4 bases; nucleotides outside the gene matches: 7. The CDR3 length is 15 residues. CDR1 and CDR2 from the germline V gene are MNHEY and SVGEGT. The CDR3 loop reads CASSYPGAGGTEAFF. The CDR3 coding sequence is TGTGCCAGCAGTTACCCTGGGGCAGGGGGCACTGAAGCTTTCTTT.

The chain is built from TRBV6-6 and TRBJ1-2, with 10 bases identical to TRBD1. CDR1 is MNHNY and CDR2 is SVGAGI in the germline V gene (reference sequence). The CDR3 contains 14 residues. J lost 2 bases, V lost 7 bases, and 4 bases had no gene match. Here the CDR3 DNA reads TGTGCCAGCATGGGGACAGGGGAGAACTATGGCTACACCTTC. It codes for CASMGTGENYGYTF.

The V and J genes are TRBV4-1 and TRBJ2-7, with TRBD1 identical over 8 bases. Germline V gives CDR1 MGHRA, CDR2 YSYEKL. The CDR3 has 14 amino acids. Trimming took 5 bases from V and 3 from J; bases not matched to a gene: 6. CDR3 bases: TGCGCCAGCAGCTACCGAGACAGGGGCTACGAGCAGTACTTC. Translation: CASSYRDRGYEQYF.

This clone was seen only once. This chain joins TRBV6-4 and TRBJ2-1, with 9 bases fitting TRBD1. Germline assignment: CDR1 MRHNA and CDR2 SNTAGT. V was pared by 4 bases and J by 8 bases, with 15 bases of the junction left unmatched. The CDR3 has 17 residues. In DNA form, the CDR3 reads TGTGCCAGCAGTGGCCCTATATTAGGGACAGGGTCCGATGAGCAGTTCTTC. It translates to CASSGPILGTGSDEQFF.

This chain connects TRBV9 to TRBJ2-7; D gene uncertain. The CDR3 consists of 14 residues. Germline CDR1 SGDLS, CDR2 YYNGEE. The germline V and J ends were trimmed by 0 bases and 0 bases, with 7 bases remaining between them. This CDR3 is CASSVGVSSYEQYF. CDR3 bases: TGTGCCAGCAGCGTAGGGGTTAGCTCCTACGAGCAGTACTTC. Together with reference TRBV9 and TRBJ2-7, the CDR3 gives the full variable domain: DSGVTQTPKHLITATGQRVTLRCSPRSGDLSVYWYQQSLDQGLQFLIQYYNGEERAKGNILERFSAQQFPDLHSELNLSSLELGDSALYFCASSVGVSSYEQYFGPGTRLTVT.

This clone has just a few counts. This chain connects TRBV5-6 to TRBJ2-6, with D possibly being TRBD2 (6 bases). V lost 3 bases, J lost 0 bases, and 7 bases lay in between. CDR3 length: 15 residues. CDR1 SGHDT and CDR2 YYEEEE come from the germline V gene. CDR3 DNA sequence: TGTGCCAGCAGCTGGGGGGTCTCTGGGGCCAACGTCCTGACTTTC. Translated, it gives CASSWGVSGANVLTF.

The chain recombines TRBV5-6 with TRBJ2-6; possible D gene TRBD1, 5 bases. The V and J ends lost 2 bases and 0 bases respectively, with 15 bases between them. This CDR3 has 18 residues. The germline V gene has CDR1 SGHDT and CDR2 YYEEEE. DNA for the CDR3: TGTGCCAGCAGCTTATGGCAGGGATACATCTCTGGGGCCAACGTCCTGACTTTC. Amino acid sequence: CASSLWQGYISGANVLTF. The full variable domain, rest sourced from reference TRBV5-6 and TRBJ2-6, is DAGVTQSPTHLIKTRGQQVTLRCSPKSGHDTVSWYQQALGQGPQFIFQYYEEEERQRGNFPDRFSGHQFPNYSSELNVNALLLGDSALYLCASSLWQGYISGANVLTFGAGSRLTVL.

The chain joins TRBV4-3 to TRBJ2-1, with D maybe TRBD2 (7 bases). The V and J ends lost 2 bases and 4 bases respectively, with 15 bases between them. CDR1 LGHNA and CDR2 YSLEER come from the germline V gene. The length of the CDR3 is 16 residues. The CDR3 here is CASSQRLGGGYNEQFF. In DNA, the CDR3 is TGCGCCAGCAGCCAAAGACTAGGGGGGGGATACAATGAGCAGTTCTTC.

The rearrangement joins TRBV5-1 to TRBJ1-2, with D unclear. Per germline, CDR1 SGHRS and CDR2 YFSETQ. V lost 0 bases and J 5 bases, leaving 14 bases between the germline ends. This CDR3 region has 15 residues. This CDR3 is CASSLDAGKGYGYTF. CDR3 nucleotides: TGCGCCAGCAGCTTGGATGCGGGCAAAGGGTATGGCTACACCTTC.

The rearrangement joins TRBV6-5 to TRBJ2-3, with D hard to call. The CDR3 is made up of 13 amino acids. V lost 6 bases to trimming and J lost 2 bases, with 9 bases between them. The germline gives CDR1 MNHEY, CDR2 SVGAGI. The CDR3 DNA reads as TGTGCCAGCAGGGCTCTGTCCACAGATACGCAGTATTTT. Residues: CASRALSTDTQYF.

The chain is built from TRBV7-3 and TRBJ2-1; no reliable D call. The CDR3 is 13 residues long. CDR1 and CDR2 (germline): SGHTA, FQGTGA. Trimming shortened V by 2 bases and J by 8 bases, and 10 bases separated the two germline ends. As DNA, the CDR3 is TGTGCCAGCAGCTTAGGGCCTGGAGATGAGCAGTTCTTC. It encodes CASSLGPGDEQFF.

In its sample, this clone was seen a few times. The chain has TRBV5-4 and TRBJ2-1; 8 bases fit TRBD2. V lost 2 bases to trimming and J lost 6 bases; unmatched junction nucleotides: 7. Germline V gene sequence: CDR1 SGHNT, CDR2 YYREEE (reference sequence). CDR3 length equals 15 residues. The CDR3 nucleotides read TGTGCCAGCAGCTTATCCGGGACTAGGACCAATGAGCAGTTCTTC. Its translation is CASSLSGTRTNEQFF.

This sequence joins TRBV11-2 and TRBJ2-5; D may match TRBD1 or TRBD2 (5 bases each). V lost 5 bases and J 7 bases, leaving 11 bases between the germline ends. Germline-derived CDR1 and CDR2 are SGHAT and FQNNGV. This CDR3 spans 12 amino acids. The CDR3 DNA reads TGTGCCAGCAGCACCGGGGCGGCGACCCAGTACTTC. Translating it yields CASSTGAATQYF.

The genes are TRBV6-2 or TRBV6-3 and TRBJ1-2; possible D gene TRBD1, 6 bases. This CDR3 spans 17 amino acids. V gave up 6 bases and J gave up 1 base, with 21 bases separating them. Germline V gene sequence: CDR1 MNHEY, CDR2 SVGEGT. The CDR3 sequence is CASSDPTDSSINYGYTF. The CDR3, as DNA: TGTGCCAGCAGCGACCCAACGGACAGCTCGATTAACTATGGCTACACCTTC.

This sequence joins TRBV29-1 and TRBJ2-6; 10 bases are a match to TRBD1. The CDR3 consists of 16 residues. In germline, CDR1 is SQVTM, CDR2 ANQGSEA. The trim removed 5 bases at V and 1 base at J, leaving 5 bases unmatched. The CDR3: CSVIGQGVSGANVLTF. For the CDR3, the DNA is TGCAGCGTTATAGGACAGGGGGTGTCTGGGGCCAACGTCCTGACTTTC.

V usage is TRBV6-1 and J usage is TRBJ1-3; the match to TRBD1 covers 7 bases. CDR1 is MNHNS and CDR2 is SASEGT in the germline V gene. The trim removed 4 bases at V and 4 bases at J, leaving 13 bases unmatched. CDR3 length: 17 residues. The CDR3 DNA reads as TGTGCCAGCAGTGCGCGGGACAGCGTTCGTGTCGGAAACACCATATATTTT. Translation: CASSARDSVRVGNTIYF.

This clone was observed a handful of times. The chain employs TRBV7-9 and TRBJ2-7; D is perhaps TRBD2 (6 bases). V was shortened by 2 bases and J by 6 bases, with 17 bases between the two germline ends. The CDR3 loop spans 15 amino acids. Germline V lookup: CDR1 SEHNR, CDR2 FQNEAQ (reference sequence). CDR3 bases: TGTGCCAGCAGCTTACCCGGGACTTTTAGATCCGAGCAGTACTTC. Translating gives CASSLPGTFRSEQYF.

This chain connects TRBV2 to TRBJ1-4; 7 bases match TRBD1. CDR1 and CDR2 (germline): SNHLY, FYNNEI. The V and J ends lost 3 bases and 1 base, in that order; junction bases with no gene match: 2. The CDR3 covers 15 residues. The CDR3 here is CASSENRGTNEKLFF. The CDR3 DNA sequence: TGTGCCAGCAGTGAGAACAGGGGAACTAATGAAAAACTGTTTTTT.

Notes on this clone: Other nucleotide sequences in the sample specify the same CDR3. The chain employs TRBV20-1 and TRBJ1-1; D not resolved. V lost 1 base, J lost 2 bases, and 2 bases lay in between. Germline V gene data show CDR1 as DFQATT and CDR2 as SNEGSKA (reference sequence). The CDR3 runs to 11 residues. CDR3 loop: CSARGNTEAFF. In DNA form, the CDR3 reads TGCAGTGCTAGAGGTAACACTGAAGCTTTCTTT.

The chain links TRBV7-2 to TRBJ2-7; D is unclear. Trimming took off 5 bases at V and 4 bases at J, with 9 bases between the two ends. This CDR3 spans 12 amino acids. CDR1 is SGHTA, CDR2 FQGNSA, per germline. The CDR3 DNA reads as TGTGCCAGCAGCCCGTCACGATACGAGCAGTACTTC. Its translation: CASSPSRYEQYF.